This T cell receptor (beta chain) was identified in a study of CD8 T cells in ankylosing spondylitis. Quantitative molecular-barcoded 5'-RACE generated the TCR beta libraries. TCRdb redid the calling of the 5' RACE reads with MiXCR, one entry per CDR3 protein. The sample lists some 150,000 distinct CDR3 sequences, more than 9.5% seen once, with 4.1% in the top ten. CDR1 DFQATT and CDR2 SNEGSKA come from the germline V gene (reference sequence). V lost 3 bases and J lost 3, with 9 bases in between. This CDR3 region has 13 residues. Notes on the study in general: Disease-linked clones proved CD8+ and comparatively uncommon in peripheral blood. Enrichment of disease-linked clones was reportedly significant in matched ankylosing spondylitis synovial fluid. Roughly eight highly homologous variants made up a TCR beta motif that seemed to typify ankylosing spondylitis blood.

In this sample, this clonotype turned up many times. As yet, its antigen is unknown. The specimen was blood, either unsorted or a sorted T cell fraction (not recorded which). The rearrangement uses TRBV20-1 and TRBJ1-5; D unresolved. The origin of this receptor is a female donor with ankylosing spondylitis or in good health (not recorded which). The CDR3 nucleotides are TGCAGTGCTAGGTCAGACGTCAATCAGCCCCAGCATTTT. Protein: CSARSDVNQPQHF.